This T cell receptor (beta chain) is from a study of cytomegalovirus exposure and HLA in healthy donors. General observations from the study: The study labeled 150 or so TCR beta chains cytomegalovirus-associated. An analysis done earlier found most TCR beta V segments productive about 90% or about 30% of the time. In a later analysis, approximately 15,000 TCR beta sequences were associated with HLA alleles at 0.05 false discovery rate.

In regard to this clone: The antigen remains undetermined.

This CDR3 has 14 residues. The ends lost 4 bases at V and 7 bases at J; junction bases unmatched: 6. Per germline, CDR1 SNHLY and CDR2 FYNNEI. This PCR relied on a set of 60 Vbeta primers and 13 Jbeta primers. Assay used: immunoSEQ multiplex PCR; TCRdb lists only in-frame clones, some missing. The sample has 70,000 or so clones; under 85% are singletons. The sample consisted of PBMCs. J is TRBJ1-1 and V is TRBV2; 10 bases line up with TRBD1. The source is a woman in her sixties in good health and CMV-seropositive. The CDR3, as DNA: TGTGCCAGCAGTGGTTGGACAGGGGGAGGTGAAGCTTTCTTT. Translating gives CASSGWTGGGEAFF. Looking up the rest from reference TRBV2 and TRBJ1-1 gives the full variable domain: EPEVTQTPSHQVTQMGQEVILRCVPISNHLYFYWYRQILGQKVEFLVSFYNNEISEKSEIFDDQFSVERPDGSNFTLKIRSTKLEDSAMYFCASSGWTGGGEAFFGQGTRLTVV.